The clone carrying this TCR beta chain was seen a handful of times. The data derive from a study of blood T cell repertoires in COVID-19. Study as a whole: The origin of the acute and convalescent COVID-19 samples was the United States, Italy and Spain. Sample material is recorded as cDNA or gDNA derived from T cells, B-cell-depleted T cells, or PBMCs.

Authors' data handling: The assay estimated nucleated cells by amplifying reference gene primers. Clones were read by immunoSEQ multiplex PCR, and TCRdb kept only the in-frame ones, dropping some. The DNA gave D and trimming, while V, J and clone size come from that table. The sample holds 76,000 or so clones; approximately 90% are singletons and the top ten take around 8%. Input material: peripheral blood. The receptor comes from a man under 40 with acute or convalescent COVID-19.

Written as DNA, the CDR3 is TGTGCCAGCAGCCCGGGGGTAGCGGGAGATGACACCGGGGAGCTGTTTTTT. This encodes CASSPGVAGDDTGELFF. The rearrangement uses TRBV9 and TRBJ2-2; TRBD2 agrees at 9 bases. The CDR3 contains 17 residues. V shed 4 bases, J shed 3 bases, and the junction held 10 bases outside the gene matches. Germline V gene data show CDR1 as SGDLS and CDR2 as YYNGEE.